This TCR beta chain was captured by sequencing in a study of blood T cell repertoires in COVID-19. Study information: Sites across the United States, Italy and Spain contributed samples from acute and convalescent COVID-19. T cells, B-cell-depleted T cells, or PBMCs provided the cDNA or gDNA that served as material.

Trimming took 0 bases from V and 5 from J, leaving 14 bases between them. Germline V gene sequence: CDR1 SGHRS, CDR2 YFSETQ. The CDR3 spans 16 residues. Source study methods: By means of reference gene primer amplification, nucleated cell counts were estimated. Sequencing was performed with immunoSEQ multiplex PCR; in TCRdb, only in-frame clones are kept and a portion is missing. V and J calls and clone size are those listed in that table; D and trimming were worked out from the DNA. The top ten hold around 1.5% of the sample, which has around 55,000 clones, around 90% seen once. This TCR was recovered from a man between 60 and 75 years old with acute or convalescent COVID-19. The rearrangement joins TRBV5-1 to TRBJ2-2; D may be TRBD1 (6 bases). The sample taken for sequencing was peripheral blood. The CDR3 region is CASSLATGSGTGELFF. In nucleotides, the CDR3 is TGCGCCAGCAGCTTGGCGACAGGATCAGGAACCGGGGAGCTGTTTTTT. The whole variable domain, remainder taken from reference TRBV5-1 and TRBJ2-2, is KAGVTQTPRYLIKTRGQQVTLSCSPISGHRSVSWYQQTPGQGLQFLFEYFSETQRNKGNFPGRFSGRQFSNSRSEMNVSTLELGDSALYLCASSLATGSGTGELFFGEGSRLTVL.